These T cell receptor beta chains were read from a single sample in a study of tumour-infiltrating T cells in Burkitt lymphoma. The table came from immunoSEQ multiplex PCR; TCRdb's copy has only in-frame clones and leaves some out. The sample carries under 2,000 clones, approximately 20% recorded once. Sequencing input: tumor tissue. The receptors shown here come from a human donor with diffuse large B-cell lymphoma. Each CDR3 is given with its conserved first and last residue. D genes are given only for firm matches. A row's size may be missing; if present it is once, few, many or a size class.

len	d_gene	v_gene	j_gene	abundance	CDR3aa	CDR3nt
13	NA	TRBV11-2	TRBJ1-1	NA	CASSFKQNTEAFF	TGTGCCAGCAGCTTCAAACAGAACACTGAAGCTTTCTTT
15	NA	TRBV19	TRBJ2-3	NA	CASSIGGSRTDTQYF	TGTGCCAGTAGTATCGGGGGTAGCCGGACAGATACGCAGTATTTT
16	NA	TRBV7-9	TRBJ1-6	few	CASSLGQGFYNSPLHF	TGTGCCAGCAGCTTAGGGCAGGGATTCTATAATTCACCCCTCCACTTT
13	NA	TRBV25-1	TRBJ1-6	NA	CASSEFGPGPLHF	TGTGCCAGCAGTGAATTTGGGCCGGGACCCCTCCACTTT
14	NA	TRBV27	TRBJ1-3	few	CASRNGASGNTIYF	TGTGCCAGCAGAAACGGGGCCTCTGGAAACACCATATATTTT
13	NA	TRBV30	TRBJ2-7	few	CAWTGAGSYEQYF	TGTGCCTGGACCGGGGCAGGGTCCTACGAGCAGTACTTC
13	NA	TRBV6-5	TRBJ1-2	NA	CASSSLSGDGYTF	TGTGCCAGCAGTTCGTTATCCGGGGATGGCTACACCTTC
16	TRBD1	TRBV6-5	TRBJ2-5	NA	CASSYLGQSLPRAQYF	TGTGCCAGCAGTTACCTGGGACAGAGCCTACCTCGGGCCCAGTACTTC
13	NA	TRBV6-1	TRBJ1-2	NA	CASSEKGYYGYTF	TGTGCCAGCAGTGAAAAGGGGTACTATGGCTACACCTTC
15	TRBD1	TRBV5-4	TRBJ2-1	NA	CASSLVDRVGNEQFF	TGTGCCAGCAGCTTGGTGGACAGGGTGGGCAATGAGCAGTTCTTC
15	TRBD2	TRBV5-1	TRBJ2-3	few	CASKRAGSVTDTQYF	TGCGCCAGCAAAAGAGCGGGAAGTGTAACAGATACGCAGTATTTT
16	NA	TRBV4-1	TRBJ1-2	NA	CASSQGLGLGEYGYTF	TGCGCCAGCAGCCAAGGGCTTGGATTGGGGGAGTATGGCTACACCTTC
11	NA	TRBV20-1	TRBJ2-5	few	CSAQYQETQYF	TGCAGTGCTCAGTACCAAGAGACCCAGTACTTC
10	NA	TRBV18	TRBJ1-4	NA	CASSPFGLFF	TGTGCCAGCTCACCATTCGGACTGTTTTTT
14	NA	TRBV7-9	TRBJ1-6	NA	CASSLAGRDSPLHF	TGTGCCAGCAGCTTAGCTGGCCGAGATTCACCCCTCCACTTT
15	NA	TRBV4-1	TRBJ1-4	few	CASSRPGSGNEKLFF	TGCGCCAGCAGCCGGCCTGGGTCGGGTAATGAAAAACTGTTTTTT
13	NA	TRBV29-1	TRBJ2-2	NA	CSVEDPNTGELFF	TGCAGCGTTGAAGATCCGAACACCGGGGAGCTGTTTTTT
16	TRBD1	TRBV5-1	TRBJ1-4	few	CASSSRQGGTNEKLFF	TGCGCCAGCAGCTCGCGACAGGGAGGCACTAATGAAAAACTGTTTTTT
12	NA	TRBV29-1	TRBJ1-2	NA	CSVEKQLGGYTF	TGCAGCGTTGAAAAACAGCTCGGGGGCTACACCTTC
14	NA	TRBV9	TRBJ1-1	NA	CASSPSSGAREAFF	TGTGCCAGCAGCCCGAGTTCGGGGGCAAGAGAAGCTTTCTTT
19	TRBD2	TRBV11-3	TRBJ2-1	NA	CASSSGGSLAGGPYNEQFF	TGTGCCAGTAGCTCCGGAGGATCACTAGCGGGGGGTCCCTACAATGAGCAGTTCTTC
15	TRBD1	TRBV6-1	TRBJ1-5	NA	CASRELTGGGQPQHF	TGTGCCAGCAGAGAACTGACAGGGGGTGGACAGCCCCAGCATTTT
14	NA	TRBV30	TRBJ1-1	few	CAWNPGTMNTEAFF	TGTGCCTGGAACCCCGGGACAATGAACACTGAAGCTTTCTTT
14	NA	TRBV30	TRBJ1-5	NA	CAWTYRGGTEPHHF	TGTGCCTGGACTTATCGCGGGGGGACTGAGCCCCACCATTTT
11	NA	TRBV30	TRBJ2-2	NA	CAWKDTGELFF	TGTGCCTGGAAGGACACCGGGGAGCTGTTTTTT
14	TRBD1	TRBV7-2	TRBJ2-1	few	CASSLSGQYNEQFF	TGTGCCAGCAGCTTATCGGGACAGTACAATGAGCAGTTCTTC
15	TRBD2	TRBV2	TRBJ2-5	few	CASSEELAGKETQYF	TGTGCCAGCAGTGAGGAACTAGCGGGAAAAGAGACCCAGTACTTC
16	NA	TRBV4-1	TRBJ1-5	hyperexpanded	CASSLAFGSVNQPQHF	TGCGCCAGCAGCCTTGCTTTCGGGAGTGTGAATCAGCCCCAGCATTTT
13	NA	TRBV18	TRBJ2-2	NA	CASSPIGDGELFF	TGTGCCAGCTCACCAATTGGGGACGGGGAGCTGTTTTTT
15	NA	TRBV19	TRBJ2-1	NA	CASTLEGGTYNEQFF	TGTGCCAGTACCCTGGAGGGTGGGACATACAATGAGCAGTTCTTC
13	NA	TRBV2	TRBJ1-4	NA	CASVRGSNEKLFF	TGTGCCAGCGTTAGAGGCAGTAATGAAAAACTGTTTTTT
16	NA	TRBV7-8	TRBJ2-2	few	CASSFFPGLLTGELFF	TGTGCCAGCAGCTTCTTCCCGGGACTCCTTACCGGGGAGCTGTTTTTT
16	NA	TRBV5-1	TRBJ1-2	NA	CASSLARTGPGYGYTF	TGCGCCAGCAGCTTGGCACGGACGGGCCCTGGGTATGGCTACACCTTC
15	NA	TRBV7-2	TRBJ1-3	NA	CASSLAGLFGNTIYF	TGTGCCAGCAGCTTAGCAGGGTTGTTTGGAAACACCATATATTTT
16	NA	TRBV13	TRBJ2-5	NA	CASSLRSGSRGETQYF	TGTGCCAGCAGCTTAAGGTCCGGGAGCCGGGGGGAGACCCAGTACTTC
14	TRBD1	TRBV29-1	TRBJ2-3	few	CSVRLQGLTDTQYF	TGCAGCGTCCGGTTACAGGGGTTGACAGATACGCAGTATTTT
13	NA	TRBV9	TRBJ1-1	NA	CASSSRMNTEAFF	TGTGCCAGCAGCTCACGGATGAACACTGAAGCTTTCTTT
13	TRBD1	TRBV29-1	TRBJ2-3	NA	CSSTGAGTDTQYF	TGCAGCTCGACAGGGGCGGGCACAGATACGCAGTATTTT
18	TRBD1	TRBV7-8	TRBJ1-1	few	CASSLDGTGARGATEAFF	TGTGCCAGCAGCTTAGACGGGACAGGGGCTCGGGGGGCCACTGAAGCTTTCTTT
17	TRBD1	TRBV19	TRBJ2-7	NA	CASSKQLPGTGVAEQYF	TGTGCCAGTAGTAAGCAACTTCCCGGGACAGGGGTGGCCGAACAGTACTTC
13	NA	TRBV5-5	TRBJ2-5	NA	CASSSPGRETQYF	TGTGCCAGCAGCTCGCCCGGGCGGGAGACCCAGTACTTC
13	NA	TRBV29-1	TRBJ1-2	NA	CSVDDDKSFGYTF	TGCAGCGTTGATGATGACAAAAGTTTTGGCTACACCTTC
16	TRBD1	TRBV19	TRBJ1-4	NA	CASSILGQGGGEKLFF	TGTGCCAGTAGTATCCTGGGACAGGGAGGAGGCGAAAAACTGTTTTTT
15	TRBD1	TRBV27	TRBJ1-1	NA	CASSTDRGVNTEAFF	TGTGCCAGCAGTACGGACAGGGGAGTGAACACTGAAGCTTTCTTT
15	NA	TRBV6-1	TRBJ1-5	few	CASSAEGRANQPQHF	TGTGCCAGCAGTGCCGAAGGACGGGCCAATCAGCCCCAGCATTTT
15	TRBD2	TRBV9	TRBJ2-3	NA	CASSQRGERTDTQYF	TGTGCCAGCAGCCAGCGGGGGGAACGCACAGATACGCAGTATTTT
13	NA	TRBV27	TRBJ1-1	few	CASSFGINTEAFF	TGTGCCAGCAGTTTCGGAATTAACACTGAAGCTTTCTTT
13	NA	TRBV2	TRBJ2-7	NA	CASSEGYSYEQYF	TGTGCCAGCAGTGAGGGCTACTCCTACGAGCAGTACTTC
13	NA	TRBV9	TRBJ2-7	few	CASSVAQYYEQYF	TGTGCCAGCAGCGTAGCACAGTACTACGAGCAGTACTTC
13	NA	TRBV19	TRBJ1-2	few	CANSPQTQYGYTF	TGTGCCAATAGTCCACAGACACAGTATGGCTACACCTTC
14	NA	TRBV5-4	TRBJ1-3	NA	CASSSQGTGNTIYF	TGTGCCAGCAGCTCTCAGGGGACTGGAAACACCATATATTTT
13	NA	TRBV29-1	TRBJ2-3	few	CSFEGGSTDTQYF	TGCAGCTTTGAGGGGGGGAGCACAGATACGCAGTATTTT
13	TRBD1	TRBV5-1	TRBJ1-2	NA	CASSPGTEIGYTF	TGCGCCAGCAGCCCCGGGACAGAGATAGGCTACACCTTC
13	NA	TRBV5-4	TRBJ2-5	few	CASSLFTQETQYF	TGTGCCAGCAGCTTGTTTACCCAAGAGACCCAGTACTTC